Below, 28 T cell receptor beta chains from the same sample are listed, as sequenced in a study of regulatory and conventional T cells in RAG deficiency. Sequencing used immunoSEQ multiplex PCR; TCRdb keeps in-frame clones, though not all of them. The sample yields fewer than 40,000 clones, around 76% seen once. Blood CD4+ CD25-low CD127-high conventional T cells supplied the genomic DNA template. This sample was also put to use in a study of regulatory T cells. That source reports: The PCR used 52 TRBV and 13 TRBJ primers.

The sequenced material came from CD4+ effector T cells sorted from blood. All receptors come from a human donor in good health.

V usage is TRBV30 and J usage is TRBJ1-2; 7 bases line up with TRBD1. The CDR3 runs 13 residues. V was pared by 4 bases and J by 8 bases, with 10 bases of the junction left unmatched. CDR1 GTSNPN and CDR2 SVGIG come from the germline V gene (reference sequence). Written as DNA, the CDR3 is TGTGCCTGGACCGGGGACAGCTGGTCGGGCTACACCTTC. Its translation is CAWTGDSWSGYTF.

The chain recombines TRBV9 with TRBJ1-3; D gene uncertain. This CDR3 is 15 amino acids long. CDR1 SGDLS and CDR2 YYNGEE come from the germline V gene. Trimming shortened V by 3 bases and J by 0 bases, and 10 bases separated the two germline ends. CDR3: CASSAPPSSGNTIYF. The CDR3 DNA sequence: TGTGCCAGCAGCGCCCCTCCTTCCTCTGGAAACACCATATATTTT.

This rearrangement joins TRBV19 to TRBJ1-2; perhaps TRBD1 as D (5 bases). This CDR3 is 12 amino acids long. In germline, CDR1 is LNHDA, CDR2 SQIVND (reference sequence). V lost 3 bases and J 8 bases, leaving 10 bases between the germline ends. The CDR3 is CASSMIRGGYTF. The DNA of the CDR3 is TGTGCCAGTAGTATGATTAGGGGCGGCTACACCTTC.

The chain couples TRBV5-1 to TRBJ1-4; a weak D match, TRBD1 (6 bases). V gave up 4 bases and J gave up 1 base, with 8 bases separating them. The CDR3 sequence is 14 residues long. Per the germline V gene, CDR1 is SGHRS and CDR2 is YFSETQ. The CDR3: CASSPDRTNEKLFF. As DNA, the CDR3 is TGCGCCAGCAGCCCGGACAGAACTAATGAAAAACTGTTTTTT.

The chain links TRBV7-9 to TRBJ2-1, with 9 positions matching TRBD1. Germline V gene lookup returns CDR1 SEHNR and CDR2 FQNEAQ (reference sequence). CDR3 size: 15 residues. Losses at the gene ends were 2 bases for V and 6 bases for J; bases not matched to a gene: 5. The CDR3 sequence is CASSLSGTGSNEQFF. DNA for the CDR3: TGTGCCAGCAGCTTATCCGGGACAGGGAGCAATGAGCAGTTCTTC.

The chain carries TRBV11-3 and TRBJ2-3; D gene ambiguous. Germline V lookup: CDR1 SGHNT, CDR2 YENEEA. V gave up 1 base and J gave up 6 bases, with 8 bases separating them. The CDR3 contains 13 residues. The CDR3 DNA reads TGTGCCAGCAGCTTAGTACGGACGGATACGCAGTATTTT. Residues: CASSLVRTDTQYF.

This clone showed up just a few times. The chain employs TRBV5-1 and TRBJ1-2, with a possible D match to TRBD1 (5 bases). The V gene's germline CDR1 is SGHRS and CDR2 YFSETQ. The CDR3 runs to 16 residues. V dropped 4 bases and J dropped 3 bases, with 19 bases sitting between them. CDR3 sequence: CASSQGTYKRDYGYTF. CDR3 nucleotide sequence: TGCGCCAGCAGCCAAGGGACCTACAAACGAGACTATGGCTACACCTTC.

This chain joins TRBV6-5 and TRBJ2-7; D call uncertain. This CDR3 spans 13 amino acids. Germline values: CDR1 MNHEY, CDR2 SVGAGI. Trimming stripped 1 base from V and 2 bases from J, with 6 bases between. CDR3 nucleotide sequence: TGTGCCAGCAGTTACTTCGAGACCTACGAGCAGTACTTC. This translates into CASSYFETYEQYF.

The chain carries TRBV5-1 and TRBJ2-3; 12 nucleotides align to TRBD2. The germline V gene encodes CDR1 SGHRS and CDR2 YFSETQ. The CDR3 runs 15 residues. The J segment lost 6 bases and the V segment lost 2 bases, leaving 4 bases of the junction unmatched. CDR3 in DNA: TGCGCCAGCAGCTTTCTAGCGGGGGGGCCTGATACGCAGTATTTT. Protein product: CASSFLAGGPDTQYF.

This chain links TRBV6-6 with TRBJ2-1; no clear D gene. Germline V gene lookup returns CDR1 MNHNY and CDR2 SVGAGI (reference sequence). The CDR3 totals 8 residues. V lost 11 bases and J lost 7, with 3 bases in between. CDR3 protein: CAVNEQFF. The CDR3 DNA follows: TGTGCCGTGAATGAGCAGTTCTTC.

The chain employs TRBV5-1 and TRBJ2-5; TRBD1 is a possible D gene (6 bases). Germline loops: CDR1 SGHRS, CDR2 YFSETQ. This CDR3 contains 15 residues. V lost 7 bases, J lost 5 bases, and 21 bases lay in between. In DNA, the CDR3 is TGCGCCAGCCAGGAGGCAGGGGCAGGGGAGGAGACCCAGTACTTC. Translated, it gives CASQEAGAGEETQYF.

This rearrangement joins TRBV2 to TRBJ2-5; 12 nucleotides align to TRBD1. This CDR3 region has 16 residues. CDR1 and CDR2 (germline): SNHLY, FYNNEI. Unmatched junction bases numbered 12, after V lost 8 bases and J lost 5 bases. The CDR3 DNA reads TGTGCCAGCCGACGGACGGGACAGGGGGCGGGTGAGACCCAGTACTTC. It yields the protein CASRRTGQGAGETQYF.

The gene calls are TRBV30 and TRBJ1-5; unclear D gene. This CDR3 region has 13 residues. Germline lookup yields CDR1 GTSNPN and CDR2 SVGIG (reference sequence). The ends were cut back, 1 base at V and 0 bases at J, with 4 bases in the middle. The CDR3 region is CAWSGGSNQPQHF. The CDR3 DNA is TGTGCCTGGAGTGGGGGTAGCAATCAGCCCCAGCATTTT.

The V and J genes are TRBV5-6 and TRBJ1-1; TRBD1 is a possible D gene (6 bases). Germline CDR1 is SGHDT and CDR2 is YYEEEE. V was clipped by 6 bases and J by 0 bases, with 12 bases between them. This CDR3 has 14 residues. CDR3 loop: CASIGQNMNTEAFF. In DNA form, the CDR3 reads TGTGCCAGCATCGGACAGAACATGAACACTGAAGCTTTCTTT.

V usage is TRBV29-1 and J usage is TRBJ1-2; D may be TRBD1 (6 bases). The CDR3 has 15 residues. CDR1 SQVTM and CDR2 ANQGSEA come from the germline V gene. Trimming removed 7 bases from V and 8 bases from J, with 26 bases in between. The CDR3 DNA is TGCAGCGGGTCGGAGTCGGGGGCTCGGGGAGAAGGCTACACCTTC. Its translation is CSGSESGARGEGYTF. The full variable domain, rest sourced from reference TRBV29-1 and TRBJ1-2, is SAVISQKPSRDICQRGTSLTIQCQVDSQVTMMFWYRQQPGQSLTLIATANQGSEATYESGFVIDKFPISRPNLTFSTLTVSNMSPEDSSIYLCSGSESGARGEGYTFGSGTRLTVV.

The CDR3 DNA reads as TGTGCCTGGAGTGTACGGGTCAGGGGGCCTTACTATGGCTACACCTTC. Its protein product is CAWSVRVRGPYYGYTF. V and J are TRBV30 and TRBJ1-2, with 8 bases matching TRBD1. Trimming cost V 0 bases and J 3 bases; bases outside gene matches: 9. This CDR3 spans 16 amino acids. Germline V gene lookup returns CDR1 GTSNPN and CDR2 SVGIG (reference sequence).

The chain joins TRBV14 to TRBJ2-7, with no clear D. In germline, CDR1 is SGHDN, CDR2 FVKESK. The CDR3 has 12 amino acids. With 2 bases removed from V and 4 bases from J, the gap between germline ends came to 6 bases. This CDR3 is CASSQLTYEQYF. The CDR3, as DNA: TGTGCCAGCAGCCAACTCACTTACGAGCAGTACTTC.

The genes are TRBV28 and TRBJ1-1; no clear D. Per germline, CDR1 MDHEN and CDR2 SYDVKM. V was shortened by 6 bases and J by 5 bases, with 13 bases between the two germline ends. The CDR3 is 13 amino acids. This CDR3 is CASSPPTLTEAFF. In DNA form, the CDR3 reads TGTGCCAGCAGCCCCCCGACACTGACTGAAGCTTTCTTT.

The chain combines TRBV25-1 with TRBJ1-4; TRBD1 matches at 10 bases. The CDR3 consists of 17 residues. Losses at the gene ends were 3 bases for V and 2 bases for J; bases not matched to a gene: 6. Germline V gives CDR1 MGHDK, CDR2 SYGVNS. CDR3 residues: CASSELGQGGTNEKLFF. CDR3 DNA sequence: TGTGCCAGCAGTGAGCTCGGACAGGGGGGCACTAATGAAAAACTGTTTTTT.

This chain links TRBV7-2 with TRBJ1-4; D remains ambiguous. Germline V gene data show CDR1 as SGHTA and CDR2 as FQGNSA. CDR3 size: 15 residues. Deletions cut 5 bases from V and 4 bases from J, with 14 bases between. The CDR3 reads CASSKRRSRNEKLFF. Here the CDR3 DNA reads TGTGCCAGCAGCAAGAGACGGTCCCGTAATGAAAAACTGTTTTTT.

As DNA, the CDR3 is TGTGCCAGCAGCTTAGCGCAGGGGGCGAATGGCTACACCTTC. This sequence encodes CASSLAQGANGYTF. This chain uses TRBV7-9 with TRBJ1-2, with 8 nucleotides matching TRBD1. The CDR3 spans 14 residues. Trimming at V came to 0 bases and at J to 6 bases, leaving 3 bases not matched to a gene. Germline V CDR1 and CDR2: SEHNR, FQNEAQ (reference sequence).

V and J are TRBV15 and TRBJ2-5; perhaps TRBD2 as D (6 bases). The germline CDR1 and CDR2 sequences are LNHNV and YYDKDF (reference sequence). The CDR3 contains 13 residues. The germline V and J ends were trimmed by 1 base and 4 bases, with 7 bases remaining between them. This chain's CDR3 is CATSRGGVETQYF. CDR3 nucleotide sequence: TGTGCCACCAGCAGAGGGGGGGTAGAGACCCAGTACTTC.

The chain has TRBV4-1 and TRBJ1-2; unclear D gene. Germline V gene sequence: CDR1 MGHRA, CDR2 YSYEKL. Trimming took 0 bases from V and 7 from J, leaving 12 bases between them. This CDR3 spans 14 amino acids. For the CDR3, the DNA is TGCGCCAGCAGCCAAGATGTAGGACTCTCTGGCTACACCTTC. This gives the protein CASSQDVGLSGYTF.

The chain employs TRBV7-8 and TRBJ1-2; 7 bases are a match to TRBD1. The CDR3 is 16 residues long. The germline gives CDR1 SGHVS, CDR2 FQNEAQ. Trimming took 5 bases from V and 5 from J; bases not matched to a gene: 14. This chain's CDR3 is CASSPGGGGDLYGYTF. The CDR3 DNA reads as TGTGCCAGCAGCCCAGGGGGGGGAGGGGACCTTTATGGCTACACCTTC.

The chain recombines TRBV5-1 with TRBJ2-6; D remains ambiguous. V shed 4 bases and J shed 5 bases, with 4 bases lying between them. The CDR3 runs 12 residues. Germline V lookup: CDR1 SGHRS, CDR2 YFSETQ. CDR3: CASSPRANVLTF. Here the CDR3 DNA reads TGCGCCAGCAGCCCCCGGGCCAACGTCCTGACTTTC.

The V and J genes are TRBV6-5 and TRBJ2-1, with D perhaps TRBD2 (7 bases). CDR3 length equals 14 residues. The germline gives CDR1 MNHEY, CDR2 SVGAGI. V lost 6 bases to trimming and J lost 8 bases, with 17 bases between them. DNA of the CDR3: TGTGCCAGCAGAAGCTTCTGGGGGGGCGATGAGCAGTTCTTC. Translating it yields CASRSFWGGDEQFF.

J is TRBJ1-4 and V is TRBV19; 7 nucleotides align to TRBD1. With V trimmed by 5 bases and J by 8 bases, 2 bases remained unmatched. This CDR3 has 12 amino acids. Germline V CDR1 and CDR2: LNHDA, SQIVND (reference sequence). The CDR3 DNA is TGTGCCAGTAGTGTCAGGGGGGAAAAACTGTTTTTT. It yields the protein CASSVRGEKLFF.

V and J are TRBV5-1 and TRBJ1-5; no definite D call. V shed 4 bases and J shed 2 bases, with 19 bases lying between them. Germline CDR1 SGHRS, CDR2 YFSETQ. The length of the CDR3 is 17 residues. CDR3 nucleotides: TGCGCCAGCAGCCCCGAGTCCTGGGATTTAGGCAATCAGCCCCAGCATTTT. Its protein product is CASSPESWDLGNQPQHF.